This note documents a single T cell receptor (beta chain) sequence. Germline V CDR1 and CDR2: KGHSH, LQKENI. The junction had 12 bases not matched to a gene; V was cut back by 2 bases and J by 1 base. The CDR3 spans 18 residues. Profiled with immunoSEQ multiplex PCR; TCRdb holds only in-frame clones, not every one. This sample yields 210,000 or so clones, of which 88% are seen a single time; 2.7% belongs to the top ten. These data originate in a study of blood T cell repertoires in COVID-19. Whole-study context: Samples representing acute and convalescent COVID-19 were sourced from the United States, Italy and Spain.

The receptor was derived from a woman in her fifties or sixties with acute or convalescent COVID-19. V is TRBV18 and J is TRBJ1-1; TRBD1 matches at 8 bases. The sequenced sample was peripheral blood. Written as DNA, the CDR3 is TGTGCCAGCTCACCATCGGGGACAGGTGCATCTAGGAACACTGAAGCTTTCTTT. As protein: CASSPSGTGASRNTEAFF.